The clone carrying this T cell receptor (beta chain) was picked up a small number of times. Its target is unknown. This specimen comes from a study of blood T cells in healthy people across ages. A second 7 to 11 cycle PCR used barcoded and J-beta primers. One entry per CDR3 protein results from TCRdb running MiXCR on the 5' RACE reads. The table has 1.5 million to 2 million distinct CDR3 sequences, about 30% seen once; the top ten hold approximately 7.7%. Each sample provided at least 5 micrograms of extracted total RNA. Study observations and caveats: Comparison with aged donors showed that long-lived donors had more naive CD4+ cells and higher diversity.

The length of the CDR3 is 13 residues. CDR1 is MDHEN and CDR2 is SYDVKM in the germline V gene. Trimming took 5 bases from V and 6 from J; bases not matched to a gene: 5. Sequencing input: blood. The chain recombines TRBV28 with TRBJ2-3, with 7 nucleotides matching TRBD1. This receptor was identified in a woman aged 30 to 39 in good health. This CDR3 reads CASSPGGYDTQYF. The CDR3 nucleotides are TGTGCCAGCAGTCCAGGGGGTTACGATACGCAGTATTTT.